This is a list of T cell receptor beta chains from one sample in a study of vaccination effects on CD4 cells after COVID-19. Sequencing used immunoSEQ multiplex PCR; TCRdb keeps in-frame clones, though not all of them. The sample lists around 47,000 clones, approximately 70% seen once, with roughly 30% in the top ten. No antigen has been assigned to these receptors. This specimen consisted of CD4+ T cells from PBMCs cultured with a peptide pool, obtained before COVID-19 vaccination. These receptors were taken from a human donor who had a prior SARS-CoV-2 infection. The CDR3 runs from the conserved cysteine through the conserved F or W. The D gene is left open where the match is weak. Only some rows state a clone size, as once, few, many or a class for expanded clones.

j_call clone_size d_call v_call cdr3_aa cdr3_nt
TRBJ2-5 . TRBD2 TRBV6-5 CASSYLRGGDETQYF TGTGCCAGCAGTTACTTACGGGGGGGGGACGAGACCCAGTACTTC
TRBJ2-1 . . TRBV7-8 CASSLLVEYNEQFF TGTGCCAGCAGCTTATTGGTGGAATACAATGAGCAGTTCTTC
TRBJ2-7 . . TRBV29-1 CSVGGRGGYEQYF TGCAGCGTTGGGGGGCGGGGAGGCTACGAGCAGTACTTC
TRBJ1-1 . . TRBV30 CAYQQGRAFF TGTGCCTATCAACAGGGAAGAGCTTTCTTT
TRBJ1-6 . . TRBV7-8 CASSFGPRDGSPLHF TGTGCCAGCAGCTTTGGCCCCCGGGACGGTTCACCCCTCCACTTT
TRBJ1-4 . TRBD1 TRBV2 CASSDRGHEKLFF TGTGCCAGCAGTGACAGGGGGCATGAAAAACTGTTTTTT
TRBJ1-1 few . TRBV5-5 CASNHREGARDTEAFF TGTGCCAGCAACCACAGGGAAGGGGCTAGGGACACTGAAGCTTTCTTT
TRBJ1-2 . . TRBV18 CASSPPGWVPYGYTF TGTGCCAGCTCACCACCGGGGTGGGTCCCATATGGCTACACCTTC
TRBJ1-1 . . TRBV5-1 CASSLVDPLLNTEAFF TGCGCCAGCAGCTTGGTCGACCCTCTACTTAACACTGAAGCTTTCTTT
TRBJ2-5 once . TRBV18 CASSPLGRKETQYF TGTGCCAGCTCACCACTTGGGCGCAAAGAGACCCAGTACTTC
TRBJ2-2 . TRBD2 TRBV27 CASSYGGVPGELFF TGTGCCAGCAGTTATGGGGGGGTCCCCGGGGAGCTGTTTTTT
TRBJ1-3 . TRBD1 TRBV18 CASSPQGTGLPSSGNTIYF TGTGCCAGCTCACCACAGGGGACAGGGCTTCCCAGCTCTGGAAACACCATATATTTT
TRBJ2-5 . TRBD2 TRBV7-3 CASSSGGLAGGRETQYF TGTGCCAGCAGCTCTGGGGGACTAGCGGGGGGGCGAGAGACCCAGTACTTC
TRBJ2-1 . . TRBV19 CASRRGSSYNEQFF TGTGCCAGTAGGCGGGGTAGCTCCTACAATGAGCAGTTCTTC
TRBJ1-5 few . TRBV19 CASSMDVGTRGGNQPQHF TGTGCCAGTAGTATGGATGTAGGGACTCGGGGGGGCAATCAGCCCCAGCATTTT
TRBJ2-2 few . TRBV11-2 CASSDIRRTGELFF TGTGCCAGCAGCGATATCAGACGTACCGGGGAGCTGTTTTTT
TRBJ2-6 once . TRBV5-6 CASSLIPSGANVLTF TGTGCCAGCAGCTTGATCCCCTCTGGGGCCAACGTCCTGACTTTC
TRBJ1-4 few TRBD1 TRBV30 CAWRSQGTANEKLFF TGTGCCTGGAGGTCCCAAGGGACAGCTAATGAAAAACTGTTTTTT
TRBJ2-3 . . TRBV7-3 CASSLSGLAGQYF TGTGCCAGCAGCTTAAGTGGTCTAGCTGGGCAGTATTTT
TRBJ2-7 . . TRBV2 CASSEARVYYEQYF TGTGCCAGCAGTGAAGCCAGGGTTTACTACGAGCAGTACTTC
TRBJ2-3 . TRBD1 TRBV10-3 CAIRQGASPDTQYF TGTGCCATACGACAGGGGGCGAGTCCAGATACGCAGTATTTT
TRBJ2-3 . . TRBV3-1/TRBV3-2 CASSPTIPALGEDTQYF TGTGCCAGCAGCCCAACAATCCCTGCCCTGGGAGAAGATACGCAGTATTTT
TRBJ1-2 . TRBD1 TRBV25-1 CASSDTRGRGGYTF TGTGCCAGCAGTGATACCAGGGGGCGCGGTGGCTACACCTTC
TRBJ2-1 . . TRBV28 CASSSSSTSRNEQFF TGTGCCAGCAGTTCCTCCAGTACTAGTCGCAATGAGCAGTTCTTC
TRBJ2-1 . TRBD2 TRBV7-3 CASSFRGGRTNEQFF TGTGCCAGCAGCTTTCGCGGGGGGCGCACCAATGAGCAGTTCTTC
TRBJ2-5 . . TRBV9 CASSVGQEGETQYF TGTGCCAGCAGCGTAGGACAGGAGGGGGAGACCCAGTACTTC
TRBJ2-1 . . TRBV5-1 CASSLDPDEYNEQFF TGCGCCAGCAGCTTGGATCCGGATGAGTACAATGAGCAGTTCTTC
TRBJ2-1 once . TRBV11-3 CASSRSDNEQFF TGTGCCAGCAGTCGTTCCGACAATGAGCAGTTCTTC
TRBJ2-2 . . TRBV2 CASSEMRVGTGELFF TGTGCCAGCAGTGAAATGCGGGTTGGCACCGGGGAGCTGTTTTTT
TRBJ1-2 . TRBD1 TRBV5-1 CASSLATGAEGYTF TGCGCCAGCAGCTTGGCCACAGGGGCAGAAGGCTACACCTTC
TRBJ2-1 . TRBD1 TRBV19 CASRRTGTGGEQFF TGTGCCAGTCGGAGAACCGGGACAGGGGGAGAGCAGTTCTTC
TRBJ2-3 . TRBD2 TRBV20-1 CSASNLAGRTSTDTQYF TGCAGTGCTAGTAACCTAGCGGGAAGAACCTCCACAGATACGCAGTATTTT
TRBJ2-2 few . TRBV10-3 CAISVLITGELFF TGTGCCATCAGTGTCCTCATAACCGGGGAGCTGTTTTTT
TRBJ2-3 . . TRBV10-3 CASRDISDTQYF TGTGCCAGCCGGGACATATCAGATACGCAGTATTTT
TRBJ2-3 . TRBD1 TRBV6-5 CASSYPDRADTQYF TGTGCCAGCAGTTACCCGGACAGGGCAGATACGCAGTATTTT
TRBJ1-1 . . TRBV25-1 CASSPSRGDRALAFF TGTGCCAGCAGTCCATCCCGGGGAGACAGAGCGCTCGCTTTCTTT
TRBJ2-7 once . TRBV28 CASSQTGRSYEQYF TGTGCCAGCAGTCAAACAGGGAGGTCCTACGAGCAGTACTTC
TRBJ1-5 . . TRBV19 CASRSQYYSNQPQHF TGTGCCAGTAGGAGCCAGTACTATAGCAATCAGCCCCAGCATTTT
TRBJ2-7 . . TRBV18 CASSQQEGSSYEQYF TGTGCCAGCTCACAGCAAGAGGGGAGCTCCTACGAGCAGTACTTC
TRBJ2-7 . TRBD1 TRBV6-5 CASNGQGLVEQYF TGTGCCAGCAACGGACAGGGGTTGGTCGAGCAGTACTTC